This T cell receptor beta chain was profiled in a study of beta chain features in type 1 diabetes. Study observations and caveats: Type 1 diabetes patients had TCRB CDR3s that were shorter (moderately but significantly so) in all four CD4+ subsets.

Germline assignment: CDR1 KGHSH and CDR2 LQKENI. The CDR3 length is 16 residues. The J segment lost 6 bases and the V segment lost 3 bases, leaving 7 bases of the junction unmatched. This clone was observed a handful of times. Its antigen is unidentified. Expressed TCRB transcripts were sequenced because the entire RNA isolate underwent reverse transcription. The method was immunoSEQ multiplex PCR; TCRdb's version includes in-frame clones alone and lacks a portion of them. The sample holds 45,000 to 60,000 clones, 60% to 70% seen once. One heparinised draw, averaging around 0.12 L, was taken per donor. Each sorted population was over 98% pure.

The J gene is TRBJ2-3, the V gene TRBV18; 12 bases align to TRBD1. This receptor was taken from a woman between 25 and 40 years old with type 1 diabetes. The source material was stem cell memory CD4+ T cells from blood. The CDR3 DNA sequence: TGTGCCAGCTCACCGCCGGGACAGGGGGCGACTGATACGCAGTATTTT. Translating gives CASSPPGQGATDTQYF.